One T cell receptor (beta chain) is described in this entry. Its specificity is not known. Gene names follow the mouse nomenclature. The CDR3 end is not reached by the read, which stops 1 residue before it; the germline J gene fills it in. CDR3 sequences, V/J genes, frequencies and template counts came from survey-depth TCRbeta sequencing. Produced via immunoSEQ multiplex PCR; TCRdb's table is partial and in-frame only. The sample shows about 21,000 clones, around 70% of them seen only once. The CDR3 spans 16 residues. V shed 3 bases and J 1 base; nucleotides not matched to a gene: 5. The germline V gene has CDR1 LGHNA and CDR2 YNLKQL (reference sequence). The data were taken from a study of tissue T cells after allogeneic stem cell transplantation. General study results and limits: Few T cell clones were shared across patients, but motif clusters showed tissue-specific shared signatures. Tissue-detected TCR repertoire was only partly captured by blood and spleen T cells. Sampling depth was limited, and the cohort was small and clinically varied.

The clonotype was recovered from a female BALB/c mouse in good health. MHC haplotype: H2-d. The chain uses TRBV5 and TRBJ2-3; 9 bases are a match to TRBD1. Sequences were obtained from blood. CDR3 residues: CASSHHRGRGAETLYF. The sequenced CDR3 bases are TGTGCCAGCAGCCATCACAGGGGGCGCGGTGCAGAAACGCTGTAT.